This T cell receptor (beta chain) was documented in a study of T cell responses to AZD1222 COVID-19 vaccine. The germline gives CDR1 LNHNV, CDR2 YYDKDF (reference sequence). Trimming took 5 bases from V and 6 from J; bases not matched to a gene: 8. The CDR3 is made up of 15 amino acids. Clones were sequenced by immunoSEQ multiplex PCR, and TCRdb holds only the in-frame ones, with some missing. The data contain 100,000 or so clones, roughly 90% of them singletons. The source material was peripheral blood, sampled on day 0 of AZD1222 vaccination. The rearrangement joins TRBV15 to TRBJ1-4, with 8 bases identical to TRBD1. The source is an adult in good health. In DNA, the CDR3 is TGTGCCACCAGCCCTGGACAGGGAGAGGATGAAAAACTGTTTTTT. Its translation is CATSPGQGEDEKLFF.